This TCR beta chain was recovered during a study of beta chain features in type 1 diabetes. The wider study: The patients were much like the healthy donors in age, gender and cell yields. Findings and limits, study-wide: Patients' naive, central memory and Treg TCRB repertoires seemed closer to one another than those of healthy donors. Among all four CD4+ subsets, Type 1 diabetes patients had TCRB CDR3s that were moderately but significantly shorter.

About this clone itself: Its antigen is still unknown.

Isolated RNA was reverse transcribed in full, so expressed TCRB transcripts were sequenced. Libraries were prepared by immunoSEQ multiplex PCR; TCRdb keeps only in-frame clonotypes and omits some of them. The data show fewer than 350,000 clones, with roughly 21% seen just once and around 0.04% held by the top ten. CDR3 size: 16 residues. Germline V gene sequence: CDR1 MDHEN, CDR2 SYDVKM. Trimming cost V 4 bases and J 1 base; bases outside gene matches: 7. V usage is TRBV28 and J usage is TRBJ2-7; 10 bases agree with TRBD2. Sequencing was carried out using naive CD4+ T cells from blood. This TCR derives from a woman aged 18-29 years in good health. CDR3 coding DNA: TGTGCCAGCAGTTCATCACTAGCGGGGACGTCCTACGAGCAGTACTTC. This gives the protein CASSSSLAGTSYEQYF. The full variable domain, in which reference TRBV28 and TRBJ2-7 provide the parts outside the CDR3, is DVKVTQSSRYLVKRTGEKVFLECVQDMDHENMFWYRQDPGLGLRLIYFSYDVKMKEKGDIPEGYSVSREKKERFSLILESASTNQTSMYLCASSSSLAGTSYEQYFGPGTRLTVT.